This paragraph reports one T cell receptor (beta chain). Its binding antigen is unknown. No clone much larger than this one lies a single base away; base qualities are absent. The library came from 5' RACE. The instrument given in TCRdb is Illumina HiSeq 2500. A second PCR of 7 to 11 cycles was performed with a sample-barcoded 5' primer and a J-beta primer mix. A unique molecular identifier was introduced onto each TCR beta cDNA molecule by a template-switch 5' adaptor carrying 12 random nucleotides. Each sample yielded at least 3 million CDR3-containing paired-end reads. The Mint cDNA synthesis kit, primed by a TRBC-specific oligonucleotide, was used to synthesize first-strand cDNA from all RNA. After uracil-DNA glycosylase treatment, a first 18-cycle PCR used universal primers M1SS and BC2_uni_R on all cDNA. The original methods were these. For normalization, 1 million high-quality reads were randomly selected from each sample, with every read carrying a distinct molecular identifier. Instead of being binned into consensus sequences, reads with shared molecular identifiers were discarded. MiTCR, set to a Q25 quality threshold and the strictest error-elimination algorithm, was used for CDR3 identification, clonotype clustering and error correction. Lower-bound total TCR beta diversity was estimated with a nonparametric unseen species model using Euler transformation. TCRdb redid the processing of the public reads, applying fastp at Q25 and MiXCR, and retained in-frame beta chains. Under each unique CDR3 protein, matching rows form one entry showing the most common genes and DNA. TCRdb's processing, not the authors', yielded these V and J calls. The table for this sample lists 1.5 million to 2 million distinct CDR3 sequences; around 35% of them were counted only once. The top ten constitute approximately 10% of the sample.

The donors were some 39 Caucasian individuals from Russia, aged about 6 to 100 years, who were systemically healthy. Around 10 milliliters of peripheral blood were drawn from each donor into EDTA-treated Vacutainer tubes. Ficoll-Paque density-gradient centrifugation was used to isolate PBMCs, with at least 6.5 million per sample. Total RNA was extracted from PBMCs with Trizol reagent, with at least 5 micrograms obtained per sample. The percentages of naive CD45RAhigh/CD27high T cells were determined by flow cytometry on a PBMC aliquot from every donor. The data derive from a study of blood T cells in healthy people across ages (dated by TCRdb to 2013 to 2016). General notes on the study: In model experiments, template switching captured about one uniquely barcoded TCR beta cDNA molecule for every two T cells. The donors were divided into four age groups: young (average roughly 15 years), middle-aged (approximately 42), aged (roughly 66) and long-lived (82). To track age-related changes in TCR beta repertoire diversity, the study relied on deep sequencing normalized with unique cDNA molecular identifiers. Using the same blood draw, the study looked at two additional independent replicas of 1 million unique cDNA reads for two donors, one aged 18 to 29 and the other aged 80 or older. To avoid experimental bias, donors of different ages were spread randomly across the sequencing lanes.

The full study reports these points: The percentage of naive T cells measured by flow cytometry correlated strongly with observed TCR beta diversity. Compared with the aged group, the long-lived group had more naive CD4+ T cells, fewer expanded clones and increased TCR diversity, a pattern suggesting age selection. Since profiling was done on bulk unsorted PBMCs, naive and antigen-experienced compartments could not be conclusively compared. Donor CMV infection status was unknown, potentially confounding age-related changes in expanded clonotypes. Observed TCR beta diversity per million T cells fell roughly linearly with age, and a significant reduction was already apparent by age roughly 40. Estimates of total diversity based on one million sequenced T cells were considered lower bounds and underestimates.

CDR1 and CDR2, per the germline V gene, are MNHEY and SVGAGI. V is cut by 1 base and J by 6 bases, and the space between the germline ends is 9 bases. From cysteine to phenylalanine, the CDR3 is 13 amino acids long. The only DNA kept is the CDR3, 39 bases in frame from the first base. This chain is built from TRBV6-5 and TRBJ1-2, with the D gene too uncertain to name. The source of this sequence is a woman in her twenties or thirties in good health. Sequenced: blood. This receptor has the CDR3 CASSYFGRDGYTF. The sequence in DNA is TGTGCCAGCAGTTACTTTGGGCGGGATGGCTACACCTTC.